A selection of T cell receptor beta chains follows, all from one sample in a study of radiotherapy plus CTLA-4 blockade in lung cancer. The repertoire was sequenced with immunoSEQ multiplex PCR; TCRdb's copy has only in-frame clones and lacks some. The data hold 60,000 to 65,000 clones, with 70% to 85% observed a single time. This sample comprised peripheral blood, obtained from a patient treated with radiotherapy plus ipilimumab. These receptor sequences come from a human donor with non-small cell lung cancer who had a complete response to radiotherapy plus ipilimumab. Each CDR3 is given without its conserved first and last residue. Clone size is stated in some rows and not others, as once, few, many or a class when expanded.

j_gene,len,v_gene,abundance,CDR3aa
TRBJ1-5,14,TRBV27,NA,ASSLSSIYSNQPQH
TRBJ2-2,15,TRBV18,NA,ASSPPGGRIDTGELF
TRBJ2-2,12,TRBV9,NA,ASSGITNTGELF
TRBJ1-5,13,TRBV9,NA,ASPVGWRGNQPQH
TRBJ1-3,13,TRBV6-5,NA,ASSYILGGGNTIY
TRBJ2-1,9,TRBV25-1,NA,ARWSYNEQF
TRBJ1-3,7,TRBV7-9,NA,ASSFGSF
TRBJ2-2,10,TRBV9,once,ARGLDTGELF
TRBJ2-2,13,TRBV19,NA,ASRIGTGVGTELF
TRBJ2-5,12,TRBV2,NA,ASGPRRPQETQY
TRBJ2-2,13,TRBV6-5,NA,ASSYSKDPVGELF
TRBJ2-7,12,TRBV5-1,NA,ASSLTGADYEQY
TRBJ2-1,14,TRBV19,NA,ASSSRGLGGGDEQF
TRBJ1-4,12,TRBV5-6,NA,ASSLRRTDEKLF
TRBJ2-3,10,TRBV30,NA,AWRLSTDTQY
TRBJ1-1,13,TRBV7-2,NA,ASSLARTVNTEAF
TRBJ2-5,14,TRBV25-1,NA,ASSESRASGLETQY
TRBJ1-1,8,TRBV6-1,NA,ASTRTEAF
TRBJ2-1,14,TRBV18,NA,ASSLGSRGSYNEQF
TRBJ2-2,13,TRBV5-1,few,ASSLGDRNTGELF
TRBJ2-5,11,TRBV7-8,NA,ASSPGNLGTQY
TRBJ1-2,12,TRBV5-4,NA,ASTPGVEVGGYT
TRBJ1-3,11,TRBV9,NA,ATGDQPGNTIY
TRBJ1-3,13,TRBV18,few,ASSPKGISGNTIY
TRBJ2-1,15,TRBV19,NA,ASSKTSGGRFYNEQF
TRBJ2-1,12,TRBV5-4,NA,ASSLEAAYNEQF
TRBJ1-5,12,TRBV12-5,NA,ASGLGQGAQPQH
TRBJ2-2,14,TRBV10-3,NA,AISDGVAANTGELF
TRBJ2-5,12,TRBV5-4,NA,ASSFEQGQETQY
TRBJ2-1,14,TRBV10-3,NA,AISESAAGSYNEQF
TRBJ2-3,13,TRBV5-4,NA,ASSSPGLGRNTQY
TRBJ1-2,13,TRBV7-2,NA,ASTPQGNGGYGYT
TRBJ1-1,11,TRBV27,NA,ASSFTGNTEAF
TRBJ2-1,11,TRBV6-6,few,ASSLDSTNEQF
TRBJ1-5,12,TRBV6-1,NA,ASSVVNSNQPQH
TRBJ2-5,14,TRBV6-5,NA,ASSYRSGQGGETQY